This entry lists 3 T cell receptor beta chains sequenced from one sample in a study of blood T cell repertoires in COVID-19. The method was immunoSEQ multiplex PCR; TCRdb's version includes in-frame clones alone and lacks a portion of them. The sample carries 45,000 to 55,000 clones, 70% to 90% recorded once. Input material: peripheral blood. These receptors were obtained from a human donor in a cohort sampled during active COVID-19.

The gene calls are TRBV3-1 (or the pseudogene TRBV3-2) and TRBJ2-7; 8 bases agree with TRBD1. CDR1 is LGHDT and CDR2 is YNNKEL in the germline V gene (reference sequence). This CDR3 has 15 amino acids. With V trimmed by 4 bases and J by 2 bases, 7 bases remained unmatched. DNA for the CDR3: TGTGCCAGCAGCCTCCGGACAGGGCCCACCTACGAGCAGTACTTC. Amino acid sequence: CASSLRTGPTYEQYF.

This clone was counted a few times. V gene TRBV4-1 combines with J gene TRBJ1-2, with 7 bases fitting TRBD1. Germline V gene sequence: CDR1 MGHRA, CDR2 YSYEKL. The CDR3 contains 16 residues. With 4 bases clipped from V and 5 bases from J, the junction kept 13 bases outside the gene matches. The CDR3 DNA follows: TGCGCCAGCAGCCCTGCCGGGACAGCGCAAAGGTATGGCTACACCTTC. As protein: CASSPAGTAQRYGYTF.

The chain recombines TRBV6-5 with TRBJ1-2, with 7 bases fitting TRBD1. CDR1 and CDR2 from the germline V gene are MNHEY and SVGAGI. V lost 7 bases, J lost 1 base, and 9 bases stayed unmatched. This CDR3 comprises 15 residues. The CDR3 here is CASTPRGEINYGYTF. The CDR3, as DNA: TGTGCCAGCACCCCCAGGGGGGAAATTAACTATGGCTACACCTTC.